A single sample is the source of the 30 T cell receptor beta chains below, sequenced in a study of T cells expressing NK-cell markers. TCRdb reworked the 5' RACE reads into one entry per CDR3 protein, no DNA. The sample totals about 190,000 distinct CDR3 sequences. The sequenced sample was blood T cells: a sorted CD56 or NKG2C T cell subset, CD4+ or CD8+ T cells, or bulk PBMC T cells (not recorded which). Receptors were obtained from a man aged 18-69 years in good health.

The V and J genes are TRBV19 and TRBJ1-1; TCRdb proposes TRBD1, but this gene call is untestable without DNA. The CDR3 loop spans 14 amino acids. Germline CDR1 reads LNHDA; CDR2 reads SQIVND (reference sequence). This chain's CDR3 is CASSVRAGNTEAFF. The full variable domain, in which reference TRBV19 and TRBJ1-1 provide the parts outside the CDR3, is DGGITQSPKYLFRKEGQNVTLSCEQNLNHDAMYWYRQDPGQGLRLIYYSQIVNDFQKGDIAEGYSVSREKKESFPLTVTSAQKNPTAFYLCASSVRAGNTEAFFGQGTRLTVV.

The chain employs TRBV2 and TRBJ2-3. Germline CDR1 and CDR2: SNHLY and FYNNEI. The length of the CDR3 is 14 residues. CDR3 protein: CASSEVLTPDTQYF.

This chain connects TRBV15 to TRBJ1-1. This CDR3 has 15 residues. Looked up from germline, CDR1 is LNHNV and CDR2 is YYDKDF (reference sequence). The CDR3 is CATSRVPGGNTEAFF.

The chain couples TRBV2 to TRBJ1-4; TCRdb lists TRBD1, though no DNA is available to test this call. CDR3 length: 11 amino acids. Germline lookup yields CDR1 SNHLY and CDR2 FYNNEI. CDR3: CASKGEEKLFF. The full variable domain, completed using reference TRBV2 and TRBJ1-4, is EPEVTQTPSHQVTQMGQEVILRCVPISNHLYFYWYRQILGQKVEFLVSFYNNEISEKSEIFDDQFSVERPDGSNFTLKIRSTKLEDSAMYFCASKGEEKLFFGSGTQLSVL.

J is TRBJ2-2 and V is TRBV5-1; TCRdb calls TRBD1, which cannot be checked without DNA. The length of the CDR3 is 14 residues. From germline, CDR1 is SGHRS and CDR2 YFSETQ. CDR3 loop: CASSLIGVTGELFF.

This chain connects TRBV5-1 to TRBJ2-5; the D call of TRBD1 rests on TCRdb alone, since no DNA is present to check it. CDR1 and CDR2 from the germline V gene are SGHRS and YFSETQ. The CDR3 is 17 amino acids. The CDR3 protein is CASSFRGGDRAQETQYF.

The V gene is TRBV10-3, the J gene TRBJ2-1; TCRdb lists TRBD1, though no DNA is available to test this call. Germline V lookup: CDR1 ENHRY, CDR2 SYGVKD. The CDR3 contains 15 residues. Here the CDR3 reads CAISEVTGGNNEQFF.

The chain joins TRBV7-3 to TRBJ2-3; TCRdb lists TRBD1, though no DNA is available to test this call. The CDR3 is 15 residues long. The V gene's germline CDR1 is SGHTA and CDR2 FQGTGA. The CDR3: CASSPWGSDTDTQYF. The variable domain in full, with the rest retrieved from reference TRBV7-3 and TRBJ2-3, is GAGVSQTPSNKVTEKGKYVELRCDPISGHTALYWYRQSLGQGPEFLIYFQGTGAADDSGLPNDRFFAVRPEGSVSTLKIQRTERGDSAVYLCASSPWGSDTDTQYFGPGTRLTVL.

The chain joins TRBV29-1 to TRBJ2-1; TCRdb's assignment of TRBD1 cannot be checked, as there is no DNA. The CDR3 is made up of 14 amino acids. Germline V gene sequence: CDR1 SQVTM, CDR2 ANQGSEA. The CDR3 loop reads CSVSGTVVYNEQFF.

The CDR3 protein is CASSPWGQAADTQYF. The chain uses TRBV9 and TRBJ2-3; without DNA, the TCRdb call of TRBD1 cannot be checked. Germline V gene data show CDR1 as SGDLS and CDR2 as YYNGEE. This CDR3 spans 15 amino acids.

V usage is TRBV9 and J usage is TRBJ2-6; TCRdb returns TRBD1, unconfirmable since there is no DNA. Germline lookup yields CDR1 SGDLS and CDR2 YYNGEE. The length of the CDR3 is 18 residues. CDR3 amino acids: CASSPSGTLPSGANVLTF.

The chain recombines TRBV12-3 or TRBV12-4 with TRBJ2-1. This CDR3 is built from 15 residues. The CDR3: CASSLGVGDYNEQFF.

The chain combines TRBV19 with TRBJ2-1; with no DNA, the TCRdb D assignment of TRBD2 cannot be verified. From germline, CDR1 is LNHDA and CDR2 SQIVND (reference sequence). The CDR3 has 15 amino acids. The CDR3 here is CASREVSGFYNEQFF.

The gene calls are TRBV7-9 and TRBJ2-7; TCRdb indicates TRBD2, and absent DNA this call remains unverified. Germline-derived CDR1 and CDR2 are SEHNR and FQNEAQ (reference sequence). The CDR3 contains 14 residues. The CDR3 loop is CASSLGSAGGEQYF.

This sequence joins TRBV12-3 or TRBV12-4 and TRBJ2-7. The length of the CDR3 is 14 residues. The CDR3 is CASSLSLTNYEQYF.

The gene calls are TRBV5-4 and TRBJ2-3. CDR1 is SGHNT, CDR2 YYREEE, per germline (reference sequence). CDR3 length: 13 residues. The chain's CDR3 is CASSFPPADTQYF.

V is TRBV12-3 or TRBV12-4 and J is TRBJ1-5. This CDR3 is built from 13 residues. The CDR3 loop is CASSLTVYEPQHF.

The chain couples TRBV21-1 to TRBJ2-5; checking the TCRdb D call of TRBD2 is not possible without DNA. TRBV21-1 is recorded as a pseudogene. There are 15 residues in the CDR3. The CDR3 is CASIRTETVQETQYF.

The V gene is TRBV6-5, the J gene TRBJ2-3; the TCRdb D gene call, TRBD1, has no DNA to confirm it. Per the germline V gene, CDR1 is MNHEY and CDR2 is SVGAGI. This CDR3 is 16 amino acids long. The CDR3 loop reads CASTFTTGLETDTQYF.

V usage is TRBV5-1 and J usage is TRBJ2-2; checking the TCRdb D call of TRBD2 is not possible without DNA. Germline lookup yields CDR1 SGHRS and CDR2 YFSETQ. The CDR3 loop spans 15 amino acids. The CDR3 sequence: CASSPYGLPGELFFF.

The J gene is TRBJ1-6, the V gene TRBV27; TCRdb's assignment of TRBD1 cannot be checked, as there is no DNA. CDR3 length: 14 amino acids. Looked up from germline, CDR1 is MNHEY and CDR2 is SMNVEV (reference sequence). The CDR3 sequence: CASSTGSRNSPLHF.

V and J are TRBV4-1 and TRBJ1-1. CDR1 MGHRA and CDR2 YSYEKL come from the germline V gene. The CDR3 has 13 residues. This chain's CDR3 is CASSQVSNTEAFF.

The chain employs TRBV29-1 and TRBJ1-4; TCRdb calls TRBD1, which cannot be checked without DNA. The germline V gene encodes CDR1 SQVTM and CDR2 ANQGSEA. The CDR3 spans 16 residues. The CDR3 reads CSVEAVQQGFNEKLFF.

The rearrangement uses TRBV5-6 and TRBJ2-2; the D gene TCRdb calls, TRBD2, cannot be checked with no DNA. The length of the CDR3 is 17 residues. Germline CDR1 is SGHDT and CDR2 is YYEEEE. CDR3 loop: CASSLTSGGPNTGELFF.

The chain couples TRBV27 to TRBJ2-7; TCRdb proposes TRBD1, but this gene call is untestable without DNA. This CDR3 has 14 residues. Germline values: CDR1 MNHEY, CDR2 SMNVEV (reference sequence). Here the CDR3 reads CASSIGEGGYEQYF.

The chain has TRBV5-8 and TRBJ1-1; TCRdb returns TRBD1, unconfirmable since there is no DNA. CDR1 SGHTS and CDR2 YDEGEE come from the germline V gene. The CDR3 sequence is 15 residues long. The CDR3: CASSLAGGANTEAFF.

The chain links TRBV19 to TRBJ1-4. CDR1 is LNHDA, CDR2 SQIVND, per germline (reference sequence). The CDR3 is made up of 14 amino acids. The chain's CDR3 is CASSIFGDYEKLFF.

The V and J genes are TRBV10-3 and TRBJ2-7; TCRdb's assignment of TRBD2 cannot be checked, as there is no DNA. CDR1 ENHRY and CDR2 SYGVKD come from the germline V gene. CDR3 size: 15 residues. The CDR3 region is CAIRTSGGALGEQYF.

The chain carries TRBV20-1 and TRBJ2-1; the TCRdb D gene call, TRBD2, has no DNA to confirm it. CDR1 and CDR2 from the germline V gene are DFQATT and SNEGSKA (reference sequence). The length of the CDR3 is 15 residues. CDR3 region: CSARDTSGGGNEQFF.

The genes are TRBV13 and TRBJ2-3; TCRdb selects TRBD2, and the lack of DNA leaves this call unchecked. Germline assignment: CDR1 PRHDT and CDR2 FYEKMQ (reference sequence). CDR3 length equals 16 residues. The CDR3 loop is CASSNPTSPSTDTQYF.